This T cell receptor (beta chain) is from a study of metastatic and nonmetastatic thyroid tumors. As for this clone: The antigen is unknown. The germline gene is not matched at one end of the junction; a read error may be the cause.

Whole-study results and caveats: Malignant tumors reportedly showed significantly higher TCR beta diversity than benign nodules in both blood and tumor.

MiXCR reprocessed the PCR reads for TCRdb. Among more than 90,000 clones listed, roughly an eighth were seen once. The CDR3 loop spans 14 amino acids. Per the germline V gene, CDR1 is MNHNS and CDR2 is SASEGT. Treatment of any kind had been given to no patient before thyroid surgery. Material for sequencing was blood. The receptor comes from a female donor with papillary thyroid cancer or a benign thyroid nodule (not recorded which). Some clones in this sample may be carry-over from other donors' samples. This chain joins TRBV6-1 and TRBJ2-7; TRBD2 aligns across 7 bases. The CDR3 DNA sequence: TGTTCCAGTAGTGAGCAGCGGGATTCCTACGAGCAGTACTTC. Translated, it gives CSSSEQRDSYEQYF.